A single sample is the source of the 29 T cell receptor beta chains below, sequenced in a study of shared clonotypes between healthy human individuals. CD45RO-negative cells were positively selected for CCR7, leaving out terminally differentiated effector memory CD45RA+ cells. Data came from immunoSEQ multiplex PCR; TCRdb stores just in-frame clones and leaves some out. The sample lists over 2,000,000 clones, about 93% seen once, with approximately 1.7% in the top ten. What was sequenced was naive CD8+ T cells from PBMCs. These receptors all stem from a man in his late teens or twenties in good health. Some clones in this sample may be carry-over from other donors' samples.

The V and J genes are TRBV9 and TRBJ2-3; D gene unclear. The CDR3 is 14 amino acids. Germline V CDR1 and CDR2: SGDLS, YYNGEE. V lost 0 bases, J lost 6 bases, and 11 bases lay in between. Here the CDR3 reads CASSVEGARDTQYF. As DNA, the CDR3 is TGTGCCAGCAGCGTAGAAGGTGCGCGGGATACGCAGTATTTT.

As concerns this clone: The sample holds other DNA sequences that translate to the same CDR3. This rearrangement joins TRBV19 to TRBJ1-2; 7 bases are a match to TRBD1. Germline lookup yields CDR1 LNHDA and CDR2 SQIVND (reference sequence). J was trimmed by 2 bases and V by 6 bases; bases with no gene match: 0. The CDR3 has 12 residues. CDR3 bases: TGTGCCAGTAGGACAGGGAACTATGGCTACACCTTC. It specifies CASRTGNYGYTF.

The chain has TRBV9 and TRBJ1-2; D uncertain. CDR3 length: 14 amino acids. V was clipped by 3 bases and J by 1 base, with 10 bases between them. Germline CDR1 is SGDLS and CDR2 is YYNGEE. The CDR3 reads CASSEKWVNYGYTF. CDR3 DNA: TGTGCCAGCAGCGAAAAATGGGTTAACTATGGCTACACCTTC.

The CDR3 reads CASSVLRGEQFF. CDR3 sequence (DNA): TGTGCCAGCAGCGTACTTCGTGGTGAGCAGTTCTTC. The chain carries TRBV9 and TRBJ2-1; unclear D gene. Trimming pared 1 base from V and 9 bases from J, leaving 8 bases between. The CDR3 is 12 residues long. Looked up from germline, CDR1 is SGDLS and CDR2 is YYNGEE.

The sample holds one count of this clone. The genes are TRBV27 and TRBJ2-7, with 12 bases identical to TRBD2. The CDR3 covers 17 residues. The germline V gene has CDR1 MNHEY and CDR2 SMNVEV (reference sequence). Germline trimming cut 3 bases from V and 2 bases from J; bases unmatched to any gene: 8. The CDR3 DNA is TGTGCCAGCAGTTTCCTCGGGACTAGCGGGTCTCCCTACGAGCAGTACTTC. Its translation: CASSFLGTSGSPYEQYF.

The genes are TRBV7-6 and TRBJ2-2; D may be TRBD1 or TRBD2 (5 bases each). V dropped 6 bases and J dropped 3 bases, with 11 bases sitting between them. This CDR3 is 14 amino acids long. Germline V CDR1 and CDR2: SGHVS, FNYEAQ. The CDR3: CASRPRGDTGELFF. In nucleotides, the CDR3 is TGTGCCAGCAGACCCAGAGGGGACACCGGGGAGCTGTTTTTT.

The sample holds a few counts of this clone. This rearrangement joins TRBV25-1 to TRBJ1-1; D not resolved. This CDR3 spans 11 amino acids. Trimming cost V 10 bases and J 7 bases, with 13 bases left between them. In germline, CDR1 is MGHDK, CDR2 SYGVNS. The CDR3, as DNA: TGTGCCACCGAGGAAGGGAATGAAGCTTTCTTT. Translation gives CATEEGNEAFF.

The V call is TRBV6-1, the J call TRBJ2-7; weak D call: TRBD2 (5 bases). The CDR3 has 17 amino acids. CDR1 and CDR2 (germline): MNHNS, SASEGT. V was pared by 0 bases and J by 3 bases, with 18 bases between. As DNA, the CDR3 is TGTGCCAGCAGTGAAGCATTCGGGGTAGCCCTAGTCTACGAGCAGTACTTC. Protein: CASSEAFGVALVYEQYF.

The rearrangement links TRBV27 to TRBJ2-7; D could derive from TRBD1 or TRBD2 (5 bases each). Germline V gene lookup returns CDR1 MNHEY and CDR2 SMNVEV (reference sequence). Trimming stripped 5 bases from V and 3 bases from J, with 11 bases between. The CDR3 length is 13 residues. CDR3 coding DNA: TGTGCCAGCAGTCCCGGGGACGTCTACGAGCAGTACTTC. Its translation is CASSPGDVYEQYF.

The gene calls are TRBV9 and TRBJ1-2; D unresolved. The CDR3 contains 12 residues. The germline V gene encodes CDR1 SGDLS and CDR2 YYNGEE. Trimming pared 3 bases from V and 3 bases from J, leaving 6 bases between. The DNA for the CDR3 is TGTGCCAGCAGCGGCGGATACTATGGCTACACCTTC. It specifies CASSGGYYGYTF.

The V and J genes are TRBV11-2 and TRBJ2-3; D perhaps matches TRBD1 (6 bases). The CDR3 runs to 16 residues. Trimming removed 5 bases from V and 0 bases from J, with 15 bases in between. CDR1 and CDR2 (germline): SGHAT, FQNNGV. The CDR3 DNA reads TGTGCCAGCAGCAGTCGACAGGCAACTAGCACAGATACGCAGTATTTT. Protein sequence: CASSSRQATSTDTQYF.

This chain connects TRBV4-1 to TRBJ2-3, with D possibly matching TRBD2 (6 bases). Looked up from germline, CDR1 is MGHRA and CDR2 is YSYEKL. V lost 4 bases and J lost 6, with 17 bases in between. The CDR3 length is 15 residues. Written as DNA, the CDR3 is TGCGCCAGCAGCCCGGGCGGGACGCAGAGGGATACGCAGTATTTT. Translating gives CASSPGGTQRDTQYF.

V and J are TRBV5-4 and TRBJ2-7; 8 bases match TRBD2. The CDR3 loop spans 16 amino acids. With V trimmed by 0 bases and J by 4 bases, 9 bases remained unmatched. The V gene's germline CDR1 is SGHNT and CDR2 YYREEE (reference sequence). CDR3 sequence: CASSLVGSGVAYEQYF. DNA for the CDR3: TGTGCCAGCAGCTTGGTGGGTAGCGGGGTCGCGTACGAGCAGTACTTC.

The chain carries TRBV9 and TRBJ2-7; 15 bases are shared with TRBD2. V shed 4 bases, J shed 4 bases, and the junction held 3 bases outside the gene matches. Germline CDR1 and CDR2: SGDLS and YYNGEE. The CDR3 sequence is 15 residues long. The chain's CDR3 is CASSTGLAGGYEQYF. CDR3 in DNA: TGTGCCAGCAGCACCGGACTAGCGGGAGGGTACGAGCAGTACTTC.

As regards this clone: Other DNA sequences in this sample translate to the same CDR3. V and J are TRBV29-1 and TRBJ2-3; D remains ambiguous. V was trimmed by 4 bases and J by 0 bases, leaving 8 bases between them. The CDR3 runs 13 residues. Germline V gene data show CDR1 as SQVTM and CDR2 as ANQGSEA. CDR3 in DNA: TGCAGCGTTGTTCCCAGAAGCACAGATACGCAGTATTTT. It is translated as CSVVPRSTDTQYF.

This rearrangement joins TRBV7-8 to TRBJ2-3, with TRBD2 identical over 10 bases. The CDR3 extends over 16 amino acids. The V segment lost 3 bases and the J segment 6 bases; nucleotides outside the gene matches: 9. The V gene's germline CDR1 is SGHVS and CDR2 FQNEAQ. The CDR3 DNA follows: TGTGCCAGCAGCTTCCTAGCGGGAGAGGGGGGGGATACGCAGTATTTT. Protein sequence: CASSFLAGEGGDTQYF.

The V gene is TRBV28, the J gene TRBJ2-7; 9 positions agree with TRBD2. In germline, CDR1 is MDHEN, CDR2 SYDVKM. CDR3 length: 15 amino acids. Trimming removed 6 bases from V and 3 bases from J; junction bases left unmatched: 9. For the CDR3, the DNA is TGTGCCAGCAGCTTGCGGGCGGGAGGGTACTACGAGCAGTACTTC. Translating it yields CASSLRAGGYYEQYF. Looking up the rest from reference TRBV28 and TRBJ2-7 gives the full variable domain: DVKVTQSSRYLVKRTGEKVFLECVQDMDHENMFWYRQDPGLGLRLIYFSYDVKMKEKGDIPEGYSVSREKKERFSLILESASTNQTSMYLCASSLRAGGYYEQYFGPGTRLTVT.

V is TRBV28 and J is TRBJ1-1; 7 bases are shared with TRBD1. In germline, CDR1 is MDHEN, CDR2 SYDVKM. The CDR3 length is 13 residues. V gave up 6 bases and J gave up 6 bases; unmatched junction bases: 7. CDR3 in amino acids: CASRTDRPPEAFF. CDR3 sequence (DNA): TGTGCCAGCAGAACGGACAGGCCCCCTGAAGCTTTCTTT.

The chain carries TRBV7-6 and TRBJ2-7; possible D gene TRBD2, 6 bases. Trimming removed 4 bases from V and 1 base from J, with 14 bases in between. This CDR3 is built from 15 residues. Germline CDR1 reads SGHVS; CDR2 reads FNYEAQ. The DNA of the CDR3 is TGTGCCAGCAGCTCACAGACGGGAGTTTCCTACGAGCAGTACTTC. This gives the protein CASSSQTGVSYEQYF.

The chain recombines TRBV5-4 with TRBJ1-2; the D gene is possibly TRBD1 (5 bases). V lost 2 bases to trimming and J lost 5 bases, with 10 bases between them. CDR3 length: 13 residues. CDR1 and CDR2 (germline): SGHNT, YYREEE (reference sequence). In nucleotides, the CDR3 is TGTGCCAGCAGCTTCCAGGGTGGGTATGGCTACACCTTC. This encodes CASSFQGGYGYTF. The whole variable domain, filled in from reference TRBV5-4 and TRBJ1-2, reads ETGVTQSPTHLIKTRGQQVTLRCSSQSGHNTVSWYQQALGQGPQFIFQYYREEENGRGNFPPRFSGLQFPNYSSELNVNALELDDSALYLCASSFQGGYGYTFGSGTRLTVV.

This chain joins TRBV4-1 and TRBJ2-7; 9 bases align to TRBD2. The length of the CDR3 is 15 residues. V lost 1 base to trimming and J lost 2 bases; unmatched junction nucleotides: 3. Germline CDR1 reads MGHRA; CDR2 reads YSYEKL. The CDR3 protein is CASSQVAGVPYEQYF. CDR3 DNA sequence: TGCGCCAGCAGCCAAGTAGCGGGAGTTCCCTACGAGCAGTACTTC.

The J gene is TRBJ2-1, the V gene TRBV7-9; the match to TRBD2 covers 9 bases. This CDR3 is built from 16 residues. CDR1 and CDR2 from the germline V gene are SEHNR and FQNEAQ (reference sequence). Germline trimming cut 5 bases from V and 6 bases from J; bases unmatched to any gene: 11. CDR3 DNA: TGTGCCAGCAGCGCCGAGGGGACTAGCCTCTTCAATGAGCAGTTCTTC. This translates into CASSAEGTSLFNEQFF.

This clone was detected only once. The rearrangement uses TRBV7-6 and TRBJ2-2, with TRBD1 matching 8 bases. Trimming took 0 bases from V and 2 from J; bases not matched to a gene: 17. This CDR3 region has 21 residues. CDR1 and CDR2 from the germline V gene are SGHVS and FNYEAQ. The CDR3 coding sequence is TGTGCCAGCAGCTTAGCGCTTCAGGGTCTAGGACAGGGAGACAACACCGGGGAGCTGTTTTTT. Its translation: CASSLALQGLGQGDNTGELFF.

The chain is built from TRBV11-2 and TRBJ2-1; perhaps TRBD2 as D (5 bases). The CDR3 covers 18 residues. V lost 0 bases and J lost 8, with 23 bases in between. CDR1 and CDR2 (germline): SGHAT, FQNNGV. CDR3 sequence (DNA): TGTGCCAGCAGCTTAGAGCCCTTTTTAGGAGGCAGGTCGGATGAGCAGTTCTTC. Translation gives CASSLEPFLGGRSDEQFF.

This sequence joins TRBV7-9 and TRBJ2-7; D may be TRBD1 (6 bases). The germline V gene has CDR1 SEHNR and CDR2 FQNEAQ (reference sequence). The ends were cut back, 6 bases at V and 2 bases at J, with 14 bases in the middle. The CDR3 totals 14 residues. The CDR3 loop is CASSSLEGAYEQYF. In DNA, the CDR3 is TGTGCCAGCAGTTCACTTGAGGGGGCCTACGAGCAGTACTTC.

The chain joins TRBV29-1 to TRBJ1-2; no clear D gene. Germline CDR1 reads SQVTM; CDR2 reads ANQGSEA. The CDR3 totals 11 residues. Trimming cost V 3 bases and J 7 bases, with 9 bases left between them. The CDR3 protein is CSVDLGSGYTF. CDR3 nucleotides: TGCAGCGTTGACCTGGGATCTGGCTACACCTTC.

V usage is TRBV5-1 and J usage is TRBJ2-1, with TRBD2 matching 11 bases. Germline values: CDR1 SGHRS, CDR2 YFSETQ. The CDR3 runs 15 residues. The junction had 6 bases not matched to a gene; V was cut back by 5 bases and J by 5 bases. The CDR3 DNA reads as TGCGCCAGCAGATATAGCGGGAGGGCTGACAATGAGCAGTTCTTC. Translation gives CASRYSGRADNEQFF.

The gene calls are TRBV18 and TRBJ2-3, with a possible D match to TRBD2 (5 bases). CDR3 length: 15 amino acids. Germline loops: CDR1 KGHSH, CDR2 LQKENI. Trimming took 6 bases from V and 0 from J, leaving 13 bases between them. CDR3 bases: TGTGCCAGCTCGGAGACGCGGACTAGCACAGATACGCAGTATTTT. This encodes CASSETRTSTDTQYF.

This clone was recorded once. This sample includes further DNA sequences coding for the same CDR3. This chain uses TRBV25-1 with TRBJ2-7; no definite D call. The ends were cut back, 3 bases at V and 4 bases at J, with 4 bases in the middle. From germline, CDR1 is MGHDK and CDR2 SYGVNS. The CDR3 totals 11 residues. The CDR3 loop is CASSDLYEQYF. CDR3 nucleotide sequence: TGTGCCAGCAGTGATTTGTACGAGCAGTACTTC.